These 28 T cell receptor beta chains came from one sample sequenced in a study of tumor-infiltrating lymphocytes in primary liver carcinoma. TCR beta cDNA was prepared out of approximately 470 ng total RNA by means of a constant-region primer. A slightly modified ARM-PCR protocol with three nested multiplex PCR rounds produced these TCR beta libraries. The first two PCR rounds, roughly 10 cycles each, used TRBV1-TRBV30 forward primers and a C-beta reverse primer. MiXCR was run by TCRdb on the multiplex PCR reads, yielding one entry per CDR3 protein. The repertoire consists of roughly 120,000 distinct CDR3 sequences, with 55% to 75% occurring once and the leading ten covering around 8.4%. Co-extraction of RNA and DNA was performed on about 20-32 mg of unsorted bulk tissue. Sequencing input: liver tumor tissue from sampling region 3. Subset in this sample: tumor region T3, left-lateral pole. Receptors were obtained from a woman between 55 and 75 years old with primary liver carcinoma and hepatitis B virus infection.

A remark on this clonotype: One end of the junction fails to match germline, which may point to a read error. The chain carries TRBV7-8 and TRBJ1-5; 8 bases agree with TRBD1. The CDR3 length is 16 residues. Germline CDR1 is SGHVS and CDR2 is FQNEAQ. This CDR3 is CACSLKGTGGFQPQHF. CDR3 nucleotide sequence: TGTGCCTGCAGCTTAAAAGGGACAGGAGGTTTTCAGCCCCAGCATTTT.

This clonotype was observed many times. The J gene is TRBJ1-1, the V gene TRBV4-1; possibly TRBD1 for D (5 bases). Germline CDR1 reads MGHRA; CDR2 reads YSYEKL. The CDR3 covers 14 residues. V lost 4 bases and J 4 bases, leaving 13 bases between the germline ends. CDR3 region: CASSPRVRGTEAFF. The CDR3 DNA is TGCGCCAGCAGCCCCAGGGTACGTGGCACTGAAGCTTTCTTT.

The chain employs TRBV7-9 and TRBJ1-1, with D possibly matching TRBD1 (6 bases). V was pared by 5 bases and J by 3 bases, with 22 bases between. CDR3 length: 17 residues. Germline loops: CDR1 SEHNR, CDR2 FQNEAQ (reference sequence). Here the CDR3 DNA reads TGTGCCAGCAGCCCCCGGGGGGGCGCGGTGTTGTACACTGAAGCTTTCTTT. Its translation: CASSPRGGAVLYTEAFF.

Note on this clonotype: At one end the junction does not follow the germline gene, possibly because of a read error. This chain links TRBV14 with TRBJ2-7, with 7 bases fitting TRBD2. This CDR3 region has 13 residues. Germline CDR1 SGHDN, CDR2 FVKESK. CDR3 coding DNA: TGTGCCAGCGGCCAACTGGCGGGAGCAGGGCAGTACTTC. Translation: CASGQLAGAGQYF.

A few counts support this clonotype. Here the CDR3 omits its conserved ending phenylalanine or tryptophan, so a read error is the likely source. Because the CDR3's place on the DNA is in doubt, the DNA is left out and the CDR3 is given as listed by TCRdb. The chain uses TRBV11-2 and TRBJ1-5. The CDR3 is 13 amino acids long, termini counted. The germline V gene encodes CDR1 SGHAT and CDR2 FQNNGV. The CDR3 sequence is CASSGMNNQPQRL.

This chain joins TRBV5-4 and TRBJ1-2; no definite D call. Per germline, CDR1 SGHNT and CDR2 YYREEE (reference sequence). V lost 3 bases and J 6 bases, leaving 15 bases between the germline ends. CDR3 length: 14 amino acids. CDR3 protein: CASSSPRGYDGYTF. In DNA, the CDR3 is TGTGCCAGCAGCTCTCCCCGGGGTTACGATGGCTACACCTTC.

On this clonotype itself: Mismatch with germline at one junction end may stem from a read error. The J gene is TRBJ1-1, the V gene TRBV12-3 or TRBV12-4, with a weak D call TRBD1 (6 bases). CDR3 length: 14 residues. The CDR3 DNA reads TGTGCCAGCATCTCGGACAGTCTGAACACTGAAGCTCTCTTT. Its protein is CASISDSLNTEALF.

This clonotype was seen many times. V is TRBV6-1 and J is TRBJ1-3; weak D call: TRBD1 (6 bases). Deletions cut 10 bases from V and 0 bases from J, with 16 bases between. Germline values: CDR1 MNHNS, CDR2 SASEGT. The CDR3 loop spans 15 amino acids. The CDR3 DNA reads as TGTGCCACTTTACTGGGGGCTCTCTCTGGAAACACCATATATTTT. Protein: CATLLGALSGNTIYF.

On this clonotype itself: It may be a read error: a sequence one base away is much more abundant. This chain links TRBV12-3 or TRBV12-4 with TRBJ2-5; perhaps TRBD2 as D (6 bases). The CDR3 loop spans 12 amino acids. For the CDR3, the DNA is TGTGCCAGCAGCCTAGACCGGGAGACCCTGTACTTC. Its translation is CASSLDRETLYF.

Comment on this clonotype: A much larger clone differs by one base, so this may be a read error. The CDR3 coding sequence is TGCGCCAGCAGCTTGACCCGGGGGGACCCCACAGATACGCAGTATTTT. Protein sequence: CASSLTRGDPTDTQYF. The V gene is TRBV5-1, the J gene TRBJ2-3, with 7 bases aligning to TRBD2. The V segment lost 1 base and the J segment 2 bases; nucleotides outside the gene matches: 7. The CDR3 spans 16 residues. Germline V gene data show CDR1 as SGHRS and CDR2 as YFSETQ.

Comment on this clonotype: A much larger clone lies one base from this, so it may be a read error. This chain connects TRBV5-1 to TRBJ2-5; 13 bases match TRBD2. With V trimmed by 4 bases and J by 5 bases, 8 bases remained unmatched. This CDR3 is built from 16 residues. Germline CDR1 SGHRS, CDR2 YFSETQ. This CDR3 reads CASSTILAGGPETQYF. CDR3 DNA: TGCGCCAGCAGCACTATACTAGCGGGAGGGCCTGAGACCCAGTACTTC. The full variable domain, completed using reference TRBV5-1 and TRBJ2-5, is KAGVTQTPRYLIKTRGQQVTLSCSPISGHRSVSWYQQTPGQGLQFLFEYFSETQRNKGNFPGRFSGRQFSNSRSEMNVSTLELGDSALYLCASSTILAGGPETQYFGPGTRLLVL.

For this clonotype: Germline and junction disagree at one end, which may indicate a read error. The V gene is TRBV28, the J gene TRBJ2-1; D gene ambiguous. The length of the CDR3 is 15 residues. The V gene's germline CDR1 is MDHEN and CDR2 SYDVKM. The CDR3 DNA reads as TGTGCTAGCAGCCCACCAGGCCCTAACTACAATGAGCAGTTCTTC. This sequence encodes CASSPPGPNYNEQFF.

The sample holds many counts of this clonotype. The rearrangement joins TRBV11-3 to TRBJ2-5; D may correspond to TRBD1 or TRBD2 (5 bases each). The CDR3 totals 14 residues. The germline V gene encodes CDR1 SGHNT and CDR2 YENEEA. Trimming left V 6 bases short and J 4 bases short, with 15 bases between. The CDR3 bases are TGTGCCAGCAGTGAAGGGGCAGGAGGAGAGACCCAGTACTTC. Translation gives CASSEGAGGETQYF.

In regard to this clonotype: Its ends do not fully match the called genes, so a read error is possible. This chain links TRBV5-5 with TRBJ1-1; D not certain. CDR1 is SGHKS and CDR2 is YYEKEE in the germline V gene (reference sequence). The CDR3 spans 17 residues. In DNA, the CDR3 is TGTGCCAGCAGCTTGGAAGGAGCAGTCAGGTTGAACACTGAAGCTTTCTTC. Amino acids: CASSLEGAVRLNTEAFF.

The rearrangement links TRBV20-1 to TRBJ2-5, with 7 nucleotides matching TRBD2. In germline, CDR1 is DFQATT, CDR2 SNEGSKA (reference sequence). The CDR3 covers 13 residues. Trimming cost V 4 bases and J 3 bases; bases outside gene matches: 5. CDR3 sequence: CSATHGGKETQYF. The CDR3 coding sequence is TGCAGTGCTACCCACGGGGGGAAAGAGACCCAGTACTTC.

This clonotype was recorded at least ten times. The chain combines TRBV4-2 with TRBJ2-3, with 10 nucleotides matching TRBD2. Germline V gives CDR1 LGHNA, CDR2 YNFKEQ. V was clipped by 1 base and J by 2 bases; unmatched bases: 6. CDR3 size: 17 residues. The CDR3 DNA sequence: TGTGCCAGCAGCCAAGTTGGGAGCGGGGGGGTCACAGATACGCAGTATTTT. This encodes CASSQVGSGGVTDTQYF.

Comments on this clonotype: The junction departs from germline at one end; a sequencing error may be responsible. The chain's CDR3 is CAGSFPRDLIETQYF. The CDR3 DNA reads TGTGCCGGCAGTTTCCCCCGGGACCTAATAGAGACCCAGTACTTC. This chain uses TRBV28 with TRBJ2-5; D tentatively reads TRBD1 or TRBD2 (5 bases each). Germline V gene data show CDR1 as MDHEN and CDR2 as SYDVKM. This CDR3 comprises 15 residues. The variable domain in full, with the rest retrieved from reference TRBV28 and TRBJ2-5, is DVKVTQSSRYLVKRTGEKVFLECVQDMDHENMFWYRQDPGLGLRLIYFSYDVKMKEKGDIPEGYSVSREKKERFSLILESASTNQTSMYLCAGSFPRDLIETQYFGPGTRLLVL.

At least ten counts were recorded for this clonotype. V and J are TRBV14 and TRBJ2-1, with D perhaps TRBD2 (6 bases). This CDR3 region has 15 residues. CDR1 and CDR2 (germline): SGHDN, FVKESK. Trimming pared 5 bases from V and 5 bases from J, leaving 16 bases between. The CDR3 is CASSKKAGPHNEQFF. Here the CDR3 DNA reads TGTGCCAGCAGCAAGAAAGCGGGTCCTCACAATGAGCAGTTCTTC.

This clonotype turned up a few times. This chain connects TRBV20-1 to TRBJ1-2; 9 nucleotides line up with TRBD1. The germline V gene has CDR1 DFQATT and CDR2 SNEGSKA (reference sequence). This CDR3 is built from 15 residues. The ends lost 3 bases at V and 4 bases at J; junction bases unmatched: 9. DNA for the CDR3: TGCAGTGCTAGGTCTACAGGGGGCCGTGGCTATGGCTACACCTTC. Amino acid sequence: CSARSTGGRGYGYTF.

About this clonotype itself: Lacking the conserved final phenylalanine or tryptophan, this CDR3 likely reflects a read error. The DNA is omitted, as the CDR3 cannot be located on it reliably, and the CDR3 follows TCRdb's listing. The chain links TRBV11-2 to TRBJ1-4; the tabulated D call, TRBD1, remains unverified against the DNA. Germline V gene lookup returns CDR1 SGHAT and CDR2 FQNNGV. The length of the CDR3 is 13 amino acids, counting both ends. CDR3 amino acids: CASSLPGGEKPFI.

Comments on this clonotype: One junction end disagrees with the germline gene, perhaps due to a read error. For the CDR3, the DNA is TGCAGCGTTGCTTCTGGGGGACAGGGTCTAGAGGCCCAGTACTTC. Translation gives CSVASGGQGLEAQYF. The chain carries TRBV29-1 and TRBJ2-5; 9 bases fit TRBD1. In germline, CDR1 is SQVTM, CDR2 ANQGSEA. There are 15 residues in the CDR3. The variable domain in full, with the rest retrieved from reference TRBV29-1 and TRBJ2-5, is SAVISQKPSRDICQRGTSLTIQCQVDSQVTMMFWYRQQPGQSLTLIATANQGSEATYESGFVIDKFPISRPNLTFSTLTVSNMSPEDSSIYLCSVASGGQGLEAQYFGPGTRLLVL.

This clonotype has a handful of counts. The chain carries TRBV28 and TRBJ1-1; D is unclear. There are 15 residues in the CDR3. Looked up from germline, CDR1 is MDHEN and CDR2 is SYDVKM. Trimming left V 4 bases short and J 5 bases short, with 17 bases between. CDR3 region: CASSSAPPAGTEAFF. CDR3 nucleotides: TGTGCCAGCAGTTCCGCCCCTCCCGCGGGTACTGAAGCTTTCTTT.

V is TRBV28 and J is TRBJ2-7; 9 bases are a match to TRBD2. The CDR3 runs 16 residues. V lost 8 bases and J lost 3; bases outside the gene matches: 14. The germline gives CDR1 MDHEN, CDR2 SYDVKM. CDR3 in amino acids: CASGPPGREGFYEQYF. CDR3 nucleotides: TGTGCCAGCGGTCCACCGGGGCGGGAGGGGTTCTACGAGCAGTACTTC.

The table lists this clonotype with many counts. The chain is built from TRBV5-6 and TRBJ2-1; D gene ambiguous. This CDR3 has 15 residues. V was cut by 0 bases and J by 8 bases, with 15 bases left in between. The germline CDR1 and CDR2 sequences are SGHDT and YYEEEE. Here the CDR3 reads CASSLGLHRGDEQFF. The CDR3 bases are TGTGCCAGCAGCTTGGGGCTACACCGTGGGGATGAGCAGTTCTTC.

This clonotype was detected a few times. The genes are TRBV5-1 and TRBJ1-1, with 7 bases matching TRBD1. This CDR3 is built from 16 residues. Trimming took 0 bases from V and 4 from J; bases not matched to a gene: 9. The germline V gene has CDR1 SGHRS and CDR2 YFSETQ. CDR3 DNA: TGCGCCAGCAGCTTGGTAACCGGGACAGTCTCCACTGAAGCTTTCTTT. It is translated as CASSLVTGTVSTEAFF. The full variable domain, rest sourced from reference TRBV5-1 and TRBJ1-1, is KAGVTQTPRYLIKTRGQQVTLSCSPISGHRSVSWYQQTPGQGLQFLFEYFSETQRNKGNFPGRFSGRQFSNSRSEMNVSTLELGDSALYLCASSLVTGTVSTEAFFGQGTRLTVV.

This clonotype was seen only a few times. The chain has TRBV20-1 and TRBJ2-3, with 7 bases that match TRBD1. The trim removed 6 bases at V and 4 bases at J, leaving 16 bases unmatched. Germline CDR1 and CDR2: DFQATT and SNEGSKA (reference sequence). This CDR3 region has 16 residues. CDR3 sequence reads: CSARPAGTVLADTQYF. The CDR3 DNA is TGCAGTGCCCGCCCCGCCGGGACAGTTCTCGCAGATACGCAGTATTTT.

In the case of this clonotype: One end of the junction does not line up with germline, which may come from a read error. This chain connects TRBV29-1 to TRBJ2-1; tentative D call: TRBD1 (6 bases). This CDR3 has 12 residues. Germline V lookup: CDR1 SQVTM, CDR2 ANQGSEA. This CDR3 reads CSVGGHGNEQFF. CDR3 nucleotides: TGCAGCGTTGGGGGACACGGAAATGAGCAGTTCTTT.

Note on this clonotype: A read error may explain this, as a much larger clone is one base away. The rearrangement links TRBV28 to TRBJ2-4; a weak D match, TRBD2 (6 bases). From germline, CDR1 is MDHEN and CDR2 SYDVKM. The V gene lost 5 bases and the J gene lost 1 base, with 21 bases spanning the gap. This CDR3 region has 18 residues. CDR3 residues: CASSPPWGRTGAKNIQYF. CDR3 sequence (DNA): TGTGCCAGCAGTCCCCCCTGGGGGAGGACCGGGGCCAAAAACATTCAGTACTTC. Based on the CDR3 plus reference TRBV28 and TRBJ2-4, the full variable domain is DVKVTQSSRYLVKRTGEKVFLECVQDMDHENMFWYRQDPGLGLRLIYFSYDVKMKEKGDIPEGYSVSREKKERFSLILESASTNQTSMYLCASSPPWGRTGAKNIQYFGAGTRLSVL.